This is a list of T cell receptor beta chains from one sample in a study of blood T cell repertoires in COVID-19. The protocol was immunoSEQ multiplex PCR, while the TCRdb copy is restricted to in-frame clones and leaves out a portion. The data hold about 53,000 clones, with approximately 92% observed a single time. The sequenced sample was peripheral blood. All receptors derive from a man aged 55 to 69 with active COVID-19. Both conserved end residues are part of each CDR3. D genes are given only for firm matches. Clone size is given for some rows only: seen once, a few or many times, or a class if the clone is expanded.

len: 16
v_gene: TRBV29-1
j_gene: TRBJ2-3
d_gene: TRBD1
abundance: .
CDR3nt: TGCAGCGTTGAAGGTGGGACAGGGGGATACACAGATACGCAGTATTTT
CDR3aa: CSVEGGTGGYTDTQYF

len: 16
v_gene: TRBV30
j_gene: TRBJ1-5
d_gene: TRBD1
abundance: .
CDR3nt: TGTGCCTGGAGTAGGGGATCCCAGGGGGAAAATCAGCCCCAGCATTTT
CDR3aa: CAWSRGSQGENQPQHF

len: 14
v_gene: TRBV28
j_gene: TRBJ1-2
d_gene: TRBD1
abundance: .
CDR3nt: TGTGCCAGCAGCCGGACAGGGGGAAACTATGGCTACACCTTC
CDR3aa: CASSRTGGNYGYTF

len: 14
v_gene: TRBV4-2
j_gene: TRBJ1-2
d_gene: .
abundance: .
CDR3nt: TGTGCCAGCAGTCCCTACGACACGACCTATGGCTACACCTTC
CDR3aa: CASSPYDTTYGYTF

len: 14
v_gene: TRBV10-2
j_gene: TRBJ2-1
d_gene: TRBD2
abundance: .
CDR3nt: TGCGCCAGCAGTGATTTACTAGCGAAAAATGAGCAGTTCTTC
CDR3aa: CASSDLLAKNEQFF

len: 13
v_gene: TRBV29-1
j_gene: TRBJ1-2
d_gene: .
abundance: .
CDR3nt: TGCAGCGTTGAATACAGGGAAACGGGTGGCTACACCTTC
CDR3aa: CSVEYRETGGYTF

len: 15
v_gene: TRBV7-9
j_gene: TRBJ1-3
d_gene: TRBD1
abundance: .
CDR3nt: TGTGCCAGCAGCTTAAAGGGGGCTGGTGGAAACACCATATATTTT
CDR3aa: CASSLKGAGGNTIYF

len: 13
v_gene: TRBV4-2
j_gene: TRBJ2-2
d_gene: .
abundance: .
CDR3nt: TGTGCCAGCAGCCAAGATATCGCCGGGGAGCTGTTTTTT
CDR3aa: CASSQDIAGELFF

len: 21
v_gene: TRBV27
j_gene: TRBJ2-7
d_gene: TRBD2
abundance: .
CDR3nt: TGTGCCAGCAGTTTAACGGGAGAGGGTGTAGCGGGAGGCCGGAAGGGCTACGAGCAGTACTTC
CDR3aa: CASSLTGEGVAGGRKGYEQYF

len: 15
v_gene: TRBV6-5
j_gene: TRBJ1-1
d_gene: .
abundance: .
CDR3nt: TGTGCCAGCAGTTACTCGATTTGGGACTCCACTGAAGCTTTCTTT
CDR3aa: CASSYSIWDSTEAFF

len: 11
v_gene: TRBV2
j_gene: TRBJ1-6
d_gene: .
abundance: .
CDR3nt: TGTGCCAGCAGTGAGACAAACGCCCTCCACTTT
CDR3aa: CASSETNALHF

len: 16
v_gene: TRBV4-3
j_gene: TRBJ1-3
d_gene: TRBD1
abundance: .
CDR3nt: TGCGCCAGCAGCCAAGAGAACAGGGGCTTTGGAAACACCATATATTTT
CDR3aa: CASSQENRGFGNTIYF

len: 16
v_gene: TRBV7-3
j_gene: TRBJ2-1
d_gene: TRBD2
abundance: .
CDR3nt: TGTGCCAGCAGCTTACCAGGACTAGCGGGAGACAATGAGCAGTTCTTC
CDR3aa: CASSLPGLAGDNEQFF

len: 13
v_gene: TRBV5-6
j_gene: TRBJ2-5
d_gene: .
abundance: .
CDR3nt: TGTGCCAGCAGCTTTTTCGGGATCAAGACCCAGTACTTC
CDR3aa: CASSFFGIKTQYF

len: 16
v_gene: TRBV6-1
j_gene: TRBJ2-6
d_gene: .
abundance: once
CDR3nt: TGTGCCAGCAGTGAAAAGGGGGTGGCTGGGGCCAACGTCCTGACTTTC
CDR3aa: CASSEKGVAGANVLTF

len: 13
v_gene: TRBV19
j_gene: TRBJ1-1
d_gene: .
abundance: .
CDR3nt: TGTGCCAGTAGCACAGGAGCAGGAACTGAAGCTTTCTTT
CDR3aa: CASSTGAGTEAFF

len: 15
v_gene: TRBV28
j_gene: TRBJ1-2
d_gene: TRBD1
abundance: .
CDR3nt: TGTGCCAGCATCCTAGGGACAGCAGCTAACTATGGCTACACCTTC
CDR3aa: CASILGTAANYGYTF

len: 13
v_gene: TRBV7-2
j_gene: TRBJ2-7
d_gene: TRBD1
abundance: once
CDR3nt: TGTGCCAGCAGCCGCCGGGACAGGGACGAGCAGTACTTC
CDR3aa: CASSRRDRDEQYF

len: 16
v_gene: TRBV5-4
j_gene: TRBJ2-5
d_gene: TRBD2
abundance: .
CDR3nt: TGTGCCAGCAGCCGGGGACTAGCGGGAGGGCTAGAGACCCAGTACTTC
CDR3aa: CASSRGLAGGLETQYF

len: 15
v_gene: TRBV28
j_gene: TRBJ2-5
d_gene: TRBD2
abundance: .
CDR3nt: TGTGCCAGCAGCGGCGGGAGGAACGGGCGGGAGACCCAGTACTTC
CDR3aa: CASSGGRNGRETQYF

len: 15
v_gene: TRBV6-5
j_gene: TRBJ2-1
d_gene: TRBD2
abundance: .
CDR3nt: TGTGCCAGCAGTCTCGGCGGGAGGGCCTACTATGAGCAGTTCTTC
CDR3aa: CASSLGGRAYYEQFF

len: 15
v_gene: TRBV7-2
j_gene: TRBJ1-5
d_gene: .
abundance: .
CDR3nt: TGTGCCAGCAGCTCCGGGGAACTTAGCAATCAGCCCCAGCATTTT
CDR3aa: CASSSGELSNQPQHF

len: 16
v_gene: TRBV10-2
j_gene: TRBJ2-7
d_gene: TRBD2
abundance: .
CDR3nt: TGCGCCAGCAGTGATCTAGCGGGAGTAGAAACCTACGAGCAGTACTTC
CDR3aa: CASSDLAGVETYEQYF

len: 22
v_gene: TRBV6-6
j_gene: TRBJ1-5
d_gene: TRBD1
abundance: .
CDR3nt: TGTGCCAGCAGTCCCCTATACAACCGACAGGGGGTCCGCGTGTATAGCAATCAGCCCCAGCATTTT
CDR3aa: CASSPLYNRQGVRVYSNQPQHF

len: 15
v_gene: TRBV4-3
j_gene: TRBJ2-3
d_gene: .
abundance: .
CDR3nt: TGCGCCAGCAGCCAAGATTGGAGGGGCTCAGATACGCAGTATTTT
CDR3aa: CASSQDWRGSDTQYF

len: 15
v_gene: TRBV3-1/TRBV3-2
j_gene: TRBJ2-1
d_gene: .
abundance: once
CDR3nt: TGTGCCAGCAGCCAAGACAGGGGCTCCTACAATGAGCAGTTCTTC
CDR3aa: CASSQDRGSYNEQFF

len: 15
v_gene: TRBV3-1/TRBV3-2
j_gene: TRBJ1-1
d_gene: TRBD1
abundance: .
CDR3nt: TGTGCCAGCGGCGGGACAGGGGGCTACAACACTGAAGCTTTCTTT
CDR3aa: CASGGTGGYNTEAFF

len: 17
v_gene: TRBV28
j_gene: TRBJ2-3
d_gene: TRBD2
abundance: .
CDR3nt: TGTGCCAGCAGACCACTAGCGGGTTGGACAAGCACAGATACGCAGTATTTT
CDR3aa: CASRPLAGWTSTDTQYF

len: 14
v_gene: TRBV9
j_gene: TRBJ2-7
d_gene: TRBD2
abundance: once
CDR3nt: TGTGCCAGCAACCCGTCGGGAGGGAGGGACGAGCAGTACTTC
CDR3aa: CASNPSGGRDEQYF

len: 14
v_gene: TRBV6-5
j_gene: TRBJ2-2
d_gene: .
abundance: .
CDR3nt: TGTGCCAGCAGACCCTCATGGAGGGCCGGGGAGCTGTTTTTT
CDR3aa: CASRPSWRAGELFF

len: 12
v_gene: TRBV9
j_gene: TRBJ2-1
d_gene: .
abundance: .
CDR3nt: TGTGCCAGCAGTACAGGAGCGAATGAGCAGTTCTTC
CDR3aa: CASSTGANEQFF

len: 16
v_gene: TRBV7-9
j_gene: TRBJ1-2
d_gene: TRBD1
abundance: few
CDR3nt: TGTGCCAGCAGGATATCCGGGACAGGGAGGAACTATGGCTACACCTTC
CDR3aa: CASRISGTGRNYGYTF